This T cell receptor (beta chain) is from a study of shared clonotypes between healthy human individuals. General study findings and limits: Clonotype sharing across four donors was observed for around 5.1% of naive CD4 clonotypes.

A word on this clone: The target antigen is unknown.

Method: immunoSEQ multiplex PCR; TCRdb's copy keeps in-frame clones and lacks some. The sample consists of 2 million to 2.5 million clones, roughly 94% of them appearing once. The split of CD4+ cells yielded CD45RA+ naive and CD45RA-negative memory subsets. The TCR was taken from a man between 18 and 35 years old in good health. Sample: naive CD4+ T cells sorted from blood. Indicated subset: CD45RA+ positively selected.

As DNA, the CDR3 is TGTGCCAGCTCAGCCGGGACAAGCAATCAGCCCCAGCATTTT. Amino acid sequence: CASSAGTSNQPQHF. The V and J genes are TRBV18 and TRBJ1-5, with TRBD1 as a possible D gene (6 bases). Trimming left V 5 bases short and J 1 base short, with 9 bases between. The CDR3 is 14 residues long. Per germline, CDR1 KGHSH and CDR2 LQKENI.